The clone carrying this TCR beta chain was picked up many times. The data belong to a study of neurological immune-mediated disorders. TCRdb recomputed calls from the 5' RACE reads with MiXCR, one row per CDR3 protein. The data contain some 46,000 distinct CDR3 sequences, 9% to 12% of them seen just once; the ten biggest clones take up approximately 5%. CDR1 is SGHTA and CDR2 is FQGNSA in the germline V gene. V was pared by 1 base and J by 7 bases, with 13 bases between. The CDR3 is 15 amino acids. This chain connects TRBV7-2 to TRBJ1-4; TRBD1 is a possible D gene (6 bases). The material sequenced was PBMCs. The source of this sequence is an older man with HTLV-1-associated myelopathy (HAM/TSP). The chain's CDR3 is CASSLVGGRGEKLFF. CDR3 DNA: TGTGCCAGCAGCTTAGTAGGGGGTAGGGGTGAAAAACTGTTTTTT.